This T cell receptor (beta chain) was observed in a study of cytotoxic CD8 clonotypes in ibrutinib-treated CLL. Overall study results and limits: Patients showed higher baseline clonality than age-matched healthy donors, and it tracked circulating CD8+ T-cell counts.

Some clones are missing from TCRdb's copy, which holds only in-frame ones; the method was immunoSEQ multiplex PCR. The sample comprises some 100,000 clones, about 53% of which are singletons, and 37% rests with the top ten. As concerns this clone: Its antigen remains unidentified.

Looked up from germline, CDR1 is SNHLY and CDR2 is FYNNEI. This CDR3 is 13 amino acids long. V was shortened by 2 bases and J by 4 bases, with 9 bases between the two germline ends. J is TRBJ2-7 and V is TRBV2; TRBD1 is a possible D gene (6 bases). The material was PBMCs, obtained after 24 months of ibrutinib treatment. This TCR was recovered from a human donor with chronic lymphocytic leukemia. The DNA of the CDR3 is TGTGCCAGCAGTGAAAACAGGGCGTACGAGCAGTACTTC. Translation: CASSENRAYEQYF.